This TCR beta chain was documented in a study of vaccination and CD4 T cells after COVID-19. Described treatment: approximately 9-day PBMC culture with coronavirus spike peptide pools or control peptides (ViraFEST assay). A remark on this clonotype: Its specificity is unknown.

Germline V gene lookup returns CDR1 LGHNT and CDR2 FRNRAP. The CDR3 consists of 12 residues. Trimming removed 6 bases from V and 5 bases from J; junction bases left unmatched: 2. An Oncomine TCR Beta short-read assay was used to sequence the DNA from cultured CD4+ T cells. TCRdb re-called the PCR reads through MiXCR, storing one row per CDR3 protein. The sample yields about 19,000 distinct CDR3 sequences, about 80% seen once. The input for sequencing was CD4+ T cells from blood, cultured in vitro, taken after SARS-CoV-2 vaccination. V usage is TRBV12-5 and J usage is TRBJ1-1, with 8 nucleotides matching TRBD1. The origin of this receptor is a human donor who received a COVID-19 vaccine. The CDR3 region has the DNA TGTGCTAGTGGAGACAGGGGTACTGAAGCTTTCTTT. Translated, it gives CASGDRGTEAFF.